The 19 T cell receptor beta chains below all came from one sample that was sequenced in a study of spatial heterogeneity in lung cancer. Specified time point: sample taken at primary tumor resection. The antigens for these receptors are not known. General study findings and limits: Higher tumor mutation counts went along with higher counts of expanded intratumoral alpha and beta TCRs.

TCRdb fed the 5' RACE reads into MiXCR, producing one record per CDR3 protein. The table shows 5,000 to 6,500 distinct CDR3 sequences, with over 3.5% occurring only once. The sequencing here drew on lung tumor tissue, taken at surgery. The origin of the receptors is a female donor with early-stage non-small cell lung cancer.

This clonotype is medium-sized (0.01 to 0.1%) within its sample. The genes are TRBV5-4 and TRBJ2-6; D might be TRBD2 (5 bases). Trimming stripped 4 bases from V and 4 bases from J, with 18 bases between. CDR1 is SGHNT, CDR2 YYREEE, per germline (reference sequence). The CDR3 has 17 residues. CDR3 residues: CASSPEPRTGGANVLTF. The CDR3 region has the DNA TGTGCCAGCAGCCCAGAGCCCAGGACTGGCGGGGCCAACGTCCTGACTTTC. The full variable domain, its missing parts supplied by reference TRBV5-4 and TRBJ2-6, is ETGVTQSPTHLIKTRGQQVTLRCSSQSGHNTVSWYQQALGQGPQFIFQYYREEENGRGNFPPRFSGLQFPNYSSELNVNALELDDSALYLCASSPEPRTGGANVLTFGAGSRLTVL.

CDR3 region: CASSVEASGWGDTQYF. CDR3 bases: TGTGCCAGCAGCGTAGAGGCTAGCGGATGGGGAGATACGCAGTATTTT. V usage is TRBV9 and J usage is TRBJ2-3; 7 bases are a match to TRBD2. V gave up 0 bases and J gave up 5 bases; unmatched junction bases: 9. The CDR3 sequence is 16 residues long. Germline values: CDR1 SGDLS, CDR2 YYNGEE. Based on the CDR3 plus reference TRBV9 and TRBJ2-3, the full variable domain is DSGVTQTPKHLITATGQRVTLRCSPRSGDLSVYWYQQSLDQGLQFLIQYYNGEERAKGNILERFSAQQFPDLHSELNLSSLELGDSALYFCASSVEASGWGDTQYFGPGTRLTVL.

This clonotype was found many times. V gene TRBV2 combines with J gene TRBJ2-1, with D unresolved. Between the trimmed V and J ends, which lost 1 base and 7 bases, there was a span of 8 bases. Germline lookup yields CDR1 SNHLY and CDR2 FYNNEI. This CDR3 has 13 amino acids. The DNA for the CDR3 is TGTGCCAGCAGTGAAGGGCGGAGAAATGAGCAGTTCTTC. It encodes CASSEGRRNEQFF. Full variable domain (remainder filled in from reference TRBV2 and TRBJ2-1): EPEVTQTPSHQVTQMGQEVILRCVPISNHLYFYWYRQILGQKVEFLVSFYNNEISEKSEIFDDQFSVERPDGSNFTLKIRSTKLEDSAMYFCASSEGRRNEQFFGPGTRLTVL.

This clonotype is judged medium-sized. This CDR3 reads CAISEGETQPQHF. Written as DNA, the CDR3 is TGTGCCATCAGTGAGGGGGAAACGCAGCCCCAGCATTTT. V and J are TRBV10-3 and TRBJ1-5; unclear D gene. The CDR3 loop spans 13 amino acids. V shed 2 bases and J shed 7 bases, with 9 bases lying between them. Germline lookup yields CDR1 ENHRY and CDR2 SYGVKD.

The rearrangement uses TRBV21-1 and TRBJ1-5. TRBV21-1 is listed as a pseudogene. The CDR3 covers 13 residues. The CDR3 loop reads CASSKFGNQPQHF. CDR3 bases: TGTGCCAGCAGCAAATTCGGAAATCAGCCCCAGCATTTT.

This clonotype was detected many times. The V and J genes are TRBV9 and TRBJ1-3; 7 nucleotides align to TRBD1. The germline gives CDR1 SGDLS, CDR2 YYNGEE. V trimming: 3 bases; J trimming: 4 bases; junction bases outside the gene matches: 10. The CDR3 spans 16 residues. DNA of the CDR3: TGTGCCAGCAGCGGGCAGGAGGGGGCAGAAGGAAACACCATATATTTT. It encodes CASSGQEGAEGNTIYF. Drawing the rest from reference TRBV9 and TRBJ1-3, the complete variable domain is DSGVTQTPKHLITATGQRVTLRCSPRSGDLSVYWYQQSLDQGLQFLIQYYNGEERAKGNILERFSAQQFPDLHSELNLSSLELGDSALYFCASSGQEGAEGNTIYFGEGSWLTVV.

This clonotype was counted ten times or more. The chain links TRBV20-1 to TRBJ1-6, with D perhaps TRBD1 (5 bases). V dropped 5 bases and J dropped 7 bases, with 12 bases sitting between them. The CDR3 loop spans 13 amino acids. CDR1 and CDR2 (germline): DFQATT, SNEGSKA (reference sequence). CDR3 sequence (DNA): TGCAGTGCTTACGACAGTAAGAATTCACCCCTCCACTTT. It codes for CSAYDSKNSPLHF.

At least ten counts were recorded for this clonotype. V and J are TRBV3-1 and TRBJ1-2, with no clear D. Germline values: CDR1 LGHDT, CDR2 YNNKEL (reference sequence). V lost 0 bases and J 12 bases, leaving 11 bases between the germline ends. The length of the CDR3 is 12 residues. The CDR3 coding sequence is TGTGCCAGCAGCCAAGATGGAGGAGGCGACACCTTC. Its translation is CASSQDGGGDTF.

Sample share makes this clonotype large (0.1 to 1%). V gene TRBV29-1 combines with J gene TRBJ2-1, with a tentative D call TRBD1 (5 bases). V lost 6 bases, J lost 7 bases, and 10 bases lay in between. The CDR3 has 11 amino acids. In germline, CDR1 is SQVTM, CDR2 ANQGSEA. The CDR3 DNA follows: TGCAGCGTCGCTACAGGAAATGAGCAGTTCTTC. Amino acids: CSVATGNEQFF.

At least ten counts were recorded for this clonotype. V and J are TRBV27 and TRBJ2-3; D gene uncertain. Trimming left V 3 bases short and J 6 bases short, with 7 bases between. The CDR3 loop spans 12 amino acids. Per the germline V gene, CDR1 is MNHEY and CDR2 is SMNVEV (reference sequence). The CDR3: CASSFFPDTQYF. The DNA of the CDR3 is TGTGCCAGCAGTTTTTTCCCCGATACGCAGTATTTT.

There are many counts of this clonotype. The chain joins TRBV11-1 to TRBJ1-2; TRBD1 matches at 12 bases. CDR3 length equals 17 residues. Per the germline V gene, CDR1 is SGHAT and CDR2 is FQDESV (reference sequence). V shed 5 bases, J shed 7 bases, and the junction held 14 bases outside the gene matches. The CDR3 loop reads CASSQLGQGARGAGYTF. The CDR3 coding sequence is TGTGCCAGCAGCCAACTGGGACAGGGGGCGCGGGGAGCTGGCTACACCTTC.

There are a few counts of this clonotype. The chain carries TRBV15 and TRBJ2-3; D possibly corresponds to TRBD1 (5 bases). The CDR3 has 14 amino acids. Deletions cut 5 bases from V and 0 bases from J, with 9 bases between. Germline CDR1 is LNHNV and CDR2 is YYDKDF (reference sequence). The CDR3 bases are TGTGCCACCAGCGGGGCGGAGAGCACAGATACGCAGTATTTT. This gives the protein CATSGAESTDTQYF.

This clonotype was detected many times. A much larger clone lies a single base off, so this may be a read error. The J gene is TRBJ1-2, the V gene TRBV24-1, with a weak D call TRBD1 (6 bases). This CDR3 has 12 residues. Germline V gives CDR1 KGHDR, CDR2 SFDVKD. The CDR3 region is CATSDWTDGYNF. CDR3 sequence (DNA): TGTGCCACCAGTGATTGGACAGATGGCTACAACTTC.

In its sample, this clonotype was seen once. Just one base apart from a much larger clone, this may be a read error. The V gene is TRBV3-1, the J gene TRBJ2-7; 10 positions agree with TRBD2. J gave up 5 bases and V 4 bases, and 5 bases lay outside the gene matches. Germline lookup yields CDR1 LGHDT and CDR2 YNNKEL (reference sequence). This CDR3 is built from 14 residues. The DNA of the CDR3 is TGTGCCAGCAGCCGGGGACTAGCGAGAAACGAGCAGTACTTC. This translates into CASSRGLARNEQYF.

Within the sample, this clonotype is medium-sized. The gene calls are TRBV28 and TRBJ1-2, with D possibly TRBD1 on 6 matching bases. The germline CDR1 and CDR2 sequences are MDHEN and SYDVKM. The CDR3 extends over 15 amino acids. Trimming took 8 bases from V and 8 from J, leaving 24 bases between them. CDR3 in amino acids: CASASNEGVLLGYTF. DNA for the CDR3: TGTGCCAGCGCCTCGAATGAGGGGGTTCTCTTGGGCTACACCTTC.

The chain employs TRBV13 and TRBJ2-3; TRBD2 aligns across 7 bases. Germline loops: CDR1 PRHDT, CDR2 FYEKMQ (reference sequence). The CDR3 totals 15 residues. Unmatched junction bases numbered 5, after V lost 5 bases and J lost 0 bases. The CDR3 is CASSRDYSSTDTQYF. The CDR3 bases are TGTGCCAGCAGCCGGGACTACTCTAGCACAGATACGCAGTATTTT.

The J gene is TRBJ1-5, the V gene TRBV7-8; a weak D match, TRBD1 (6 bases). CDR1 and CDR2 (germline): SGHVS, FQNEAQ. This CDR3 region has 12 residues. V was pared by 5 bases and J by 9 bases, with 11 bases between. CDR3 DNA: TGTGCCAGCAGCCTCAGGGGTCGGCCCCAGCATTTT. Residues: CASSLRGRPQHF. Complete variable domain (other parts from reference TRBV7-8 and TRBJ1-5): GAGVSQSPRYKVAKRGQDVALRCDPISGHVSLFWYQQALGQGPEFLTYFQNEAQLDKSGLPSDRFFAERPEGSVSTLKIQRTQQEDSAVYLCASSLRGRPQHFGDGTRLSIL.

This clonotype came up many times. Here the CDR3 reads CASSRLAGADTQYF. The CDR3 DNA reads TGTGCCAGCAGCCGATTAGCGGGAGCAGATACGCAGTATTTT. The V call is TRBV3-1, the J call TRBJ2-3, with TRBD2 matching 9 bases. CDR3 length: 14 residues. The V gene's germline CDR1 is LGHDT and CDR2 YNNKEL (reference sequence). With 4 bases clipped from V and 4 bases from J, the junction kept 3 bases outside the gene matches.

This clonotype ranks as medium-sized. The CDR3 DNA is TGTGCCAGCGGAAAGGACAGTGCTAACTATGGCTACACCTTC. This encodes CASGKDSANYGYTF. The genes are TRBV2 and TRBJ1-2, with D possibly matching TRBD1 (6 bases). Trimming removed 8 bases at V and 0 bases at J, with 13 bases between. The CDR3 length is 14 residues. Looked up from germline, CDR1 is SNHLY and CDR2 is FYNNEI.